This T cell receptor (beta chain) was captured by sequencing in a study of blood T cells in healthy people across ages. Study-wide findings and caveats: Greater diversity and more naive CD4+ cells were seen in long-lived donors than in aged donors.

The V end lost 1 base, the J end lost 6 bases, and 13 bases lay between the germline ends. Per germline, CDR1 SGHTA and CDR2 FQGNSA. This CDR3 spans 14 amino acids. With a J-beta primer mix and a sample-barcoded 5' primer, a second PCR ran about 6 to 11 cycles. TCRdb passed the 5' RACE reads through MiXCR, listing each CDR3 protein once. The sample contains about 720,000 distinct CDR3 sequences, around a quarter of which appear only once. Each donor had approximately 10 milliliters of peripheral blood drawn. RNA extraction gave at least 5.5 micrograms of total RNA per sample. On this clonotype: Its antigen is unknown.

The data also belong to a second study, concerning T cells of mothers and their children. That work contributes: Each child gave about 3 million TCR beta CDR3 reads (each mother, over 8 million).

This clonotype was obtained from a boy between 10 and 17 years old in good health. The gene calls are TRBV7-2 and TRBJ2-7, with D perhaps matching TRBD1 (5 bases). The sequencing sample was made of blood. Here the CDR3 reads CASSLVISRAEQYF. CDR3 bases: TGTGCCAGCAGCTTAGTTATCTCCAGGGCCGAGCAGTACTTC.